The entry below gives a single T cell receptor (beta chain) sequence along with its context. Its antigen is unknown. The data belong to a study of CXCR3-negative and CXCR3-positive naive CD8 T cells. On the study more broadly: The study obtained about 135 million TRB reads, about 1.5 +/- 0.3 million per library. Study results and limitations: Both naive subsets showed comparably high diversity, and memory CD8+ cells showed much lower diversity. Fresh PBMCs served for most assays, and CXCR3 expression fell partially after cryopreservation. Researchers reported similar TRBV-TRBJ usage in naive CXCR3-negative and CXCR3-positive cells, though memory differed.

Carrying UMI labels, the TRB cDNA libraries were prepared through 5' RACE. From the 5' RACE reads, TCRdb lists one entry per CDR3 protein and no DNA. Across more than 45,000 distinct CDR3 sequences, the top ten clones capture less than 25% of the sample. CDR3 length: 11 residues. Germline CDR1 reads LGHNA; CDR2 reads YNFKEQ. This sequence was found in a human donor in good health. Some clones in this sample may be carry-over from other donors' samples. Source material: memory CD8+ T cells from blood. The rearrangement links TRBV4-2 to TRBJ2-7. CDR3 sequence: CASSQEREQYF.